This T cell receptor (beta chain) was recovered during a study of blood T cell repertoires in COVID-19. Study-level information: The cDNA or gDNA used as material had been derived from T cells, B-cell-depleted T cells, or PBMCs.

Authors' analysis steps: Estimated nucleated cell counts came from reference gene primer amplification. The protocol was immunoSEQ multiplex PCR, while the TCRdb copy is restricted to in-frame clones and leaves out a portion. V and J calls plus clone size are reproduced from that table; the DNA served to infer D and trimming. This table has roughly 200,000 clones, 80% to 90% appearing once. Sample: peripheral blood. The receptor's source is a human donor with active or convalescent COVID-19. The donor label of this sample is uncertain.

The CDR3 here is CATSDAGTSGRAPDTQYF. As DNA, the CDR3 is TGTGCCACCAGTGATGCCGGGACTAGCGGGAGGGCACCCGATACGCAGTATTTT. This sequence joins TRBV24-1 and TRBJ2-3; 16 positions agree with TRBD2. The V and J ends lost 3 bases and 6 bases, in that order; junction bases with no gene match: 8. The germline V gene encodes CDR1 KGHDR and CDR2 SFDVKD. CDR3 length: 18 residues.